Shown below are 19 T cell receptor beta chains from a single sample sequenced in a study of cytomegalovirus exposure and HLA in healthy donors. Amplification used 60 Vbeta primers and 13 Jbeta primers. Profiled with immunoSEQ multiplex PCR; TCRdb holds only in-frame clones, not every one. The sample has under 130,000 clones, roughly 13% seen once; the top ten hold roughly 15%. Material: PBMCs. The receptors derive from a man aged 40-55 years in good health and CMV-seropositive.

This clone was seen a few times. The rearrangement links TRBV25-1 to TRBJ2-2, with 7 nucleotides matching TRBD2. Trimming at V came to 4 bases and at J to 1 base, leaving 6 bases not matched to a gene. The CDR3 totals 16 residues. CDR1 and CDR2 (germline): MGHDK, SYGVNS. CDR3 in amino acids: CASSGFSGKNTGELFF. For the CDR3, the DNA is TGTGCCAGCAGTGGGTTCAGCGGGAAGAACACCGGGGAGCTGTTTTTT.

The chain carries TRBV10-2 and TRBJ2-7; 11 bases agree with TRBD2. This CDR3 has 14 residues. The germline CDR1 and CDR2 sequences are WSHSY and SAAADI. Trimming at V came to 6 bases and at J to 4 bases, leaving 5 bases not matched to a gene. The DNA for the CDR3 is TGCGCCAGCAGGGACCTAGCGGGGGGATACGAGCAGTACTTC. Translating gives CASRDLAGGYEQYF.

This clone has ten or more counts. The J gene is TRBJ2-1, the V gene TRBV5-1, with 10 bases that match TRBD2. CDR3 length: 15 residues. Trimming removed 3 bases from V and 6 bases from J; junction bases left unmatched: 6. CDR1 is SGHRS and CDR2 is YFSETQ in the germline V gene. The CDR3 is CASSYLAGVGNEQFF. The CDR3 nucleotides are TGCGCCAGCAGCTACCTAGCGGGAGTGGGCAATGAGCAGTTCTTC.

This chain connects TRBV28 to TRBJ2-1; 11 bases map to TRBD1. The CDR3 runs to 16 residues. Germline-derived CDR1 and CDR2 are MDHEN and SYDVKM. V was pared by 1 base and J by 7 bases, with 6 bases of the junction left unmatched. CDR3 region: CASSLLGTGGWNEQFF. CDR3 bases: TGTGCCAGCAGTTTATTAGGGACAGGGGGGTGGAATGAGCAGTTCTTC.

This clone was recorded a few times. This chain joins TRBV28 and TRBJ1-2, with D possibly being TRBD1 (6 bases). Germline-derived CDR1 and CDR2 are MDHEN and SYDVKM. Trimming pared 6 bases from V and 1 base from J, leaving 9 bases between. The CDR3 spans 13 residues. CDR3 protein: CASSLGHNYGYTF. The CDR3 DNA reads TGTGCCAGCAGCTTGGGACATAACTATGGCTACACCTTC.

This clone has just a few counts. The gene calls are TRBV2 and TRBJ2-7; TRBD2 aligns across 8 bases. The trim removed 2 bases at V and 3 bases at J, leaving 6 bases unmatched. The germline CDR1 and CDR2 sequences are SNHLY and FYNNEI. CDR3 length: 15 residues. CDR3 nucleotides: TGTGCCAGCAGTGAACAGGTTAGCGGGATCTACGAGCAGTACTTC. Protein product: CASSEQVSGIYEQYF.

This clone occurred a few times. The chain employs TRBV27 and TRBJ2-2; tentatively, D is TRBD1 (5 bases). The CDR3 totals 14 residues. Per germline, CDR1 MNHEY and CDR2 SMNVEV (reference sequence). V lost 3 bases and J 6 bases, leaving 11 bases between the germline ends. The chain's CDR3 is CASSFPGWSGELFF. The CDR3 DNA is TGTGCCAGCAGTTTTCCAGGGTGGTCCGGGGAGCTGTTTTTT.

This clone occurred a few times. This chain links TRBV5-6 with TRBJ2-7, with 11 nucleotides matching TRBD2. CDR1 is SGHDT, CDR2 YYEEEE, per germline. V shed 3 bases, J shed 2 bases, and the junction held 4 bases outside the gene matches. This CDR3 has 15 amino acids. The CDR3 protein is CASSSKLAGAYEQYF. The CDR3 DNA follows: TGTGCCAGCAGCTCAAAACTAGCGGGAGCCTACGAGCAGTACTTC. Full variable domain (missing parts from reference TRBV5-6 and TRBJ2-7): DAGVTQSPTHLIKTRGQQVTLRCSPKSGHDTVSWYQQALGQGPQFIFQYYEEEERQRGNFPDRFSGHQFPNYSSELNVNALLLGDSALYLCASSSKLAGAYEQYFGPGTRLTVT.

The V and J genes are TRBV7-9 and TRBJ2-2; D is perhaps TRBD2 (6 bases). Per the germline V gene, CDR1 is SEHNR and CDR2 is FQNEAQ (reference sequence). Trimming shortened V by 2 bases and J by 4 bases, and 17 bases separated the two germline ends. CDR3 length: 17 amino acids. The CDR3 protein is CASSLSASGLGTGELFF. The CDR3 DNA reads as TGTGCCAGCAGCTTAAGCGCCAGCGGGCTAGGCACCGGGGAGCTGTTTTTT.

The V call is TRBV7-6, the J call TRBJ1-1; no definite D call. With 5 bases removed from V and 1 base from J, the gap between germline ends came to 11 bases. CDR1 is SGHVS, CDR2 FNYEAQ, per germline. This CDR3 region has 14 residues. The CDR3: CASSEAGTNTEAFF. CDR3 DNA: TGTGCCAGCAGCGAGGCGGGTACGAACACTGAAGCTTTCTTT.

This clone was recorded a few times. CDR3 region: CASSPPVPRETQYF. The CDR3 nucleotides read TGTGCCAGCTCACCACCTGTTCCCAGAGAGACCCAGTACTTC. The rearrangement uses TRBV18 and TRBJ2-5; unclear D gene. The V gene lost 0 bases and the J gene lost 4 bases, with 9 bases spanning the gap. Germline CDR1 is KGHSH and CDR2 is LQKENI. The CDR3 has 14 residues.

This clone was picked up a small number of times. The V and J genes are TRBV20-1 and TRBJ2-1, with no clear D. The V end was cut by 0 bases, the J end by 9 bases, with 6 bases between. The CDR3 spans 11 residues. Germline CDR1 DFQATT, CDR2 SNEGSKA (reference sequence). CDR3: CSARDQIEQFF. For the CDR3, the DNA is TGCAGTGCTAGAGATCAAATTGAGCAGTTCTTC.

The V call is TRBV2, the J call TRBJ1-4, with D perhaps TRBD1 (6 bases). V lost 1 base, J lost 6 bases, and 6 bases lay in between. The CDR3 contains 13 residues. Germline V CDR1 and CDR2: SNHLY, FYNNEI. This chain's CDR3 is CASSEDRDEKLFF. CDR3 nucleotide sequence: TGTGCCAGCAGTGAAGACAGGGATGAAAAACTGTTTTTT.

The V call is TRBV6-1, the J call TRBJ2-7; 9 bases are shared with TRBD2. Trimming took 7 bases from V and 0 from J; bases not matched to a gene: 10. CDR1 MNHNS and CDR2 SASEGT come from the germline V gene. This CDR3 is built from 16 residues. DNA for the CDR3: TGTGCCAGCACTGACCTTAGCGGGAGAAGCTCCTACGAGCAGTACTTC. This translates into CASTDLSGRSSYEQYF.

The J gene is TRBJ1-1, the V gene TRBV7-9; 8 bases are shared with TRBD1. This CDR3 spans 15 amino acids. V dropped 5 bases and J dropped 8; count of bases not matched to a gene: 13. Germline V CDR1 and CDR2: SEHNR, FQNEAQ (reference sequence). In DNA form, the CDR3 reads TGTGCCAGCAGCCCTGGACAGGGACATGACGCGGAAGCTTTCTTT. Its translation: CASSPGQGHDAEAFF.

The chain recombines TRBV15 with TRBJ2-1; tentative D call: TRBD2 (5 bases). V lost 0 bases to trimming and J lost 12 bases, with 15 bases between them. This CDR3 is 14 amino acids long. Germline values: CDR1 LNHNV, CDR2 YYDKDF (reference sequence). In nucleotides, the CDR3 is TGTGCCACCAGCAGAGATCCTAGCCGAAAGGGGCAGTTCTTC. Translation gives CATSRDPSRKGQFF.

The rearrangement uses TRBV7-9 and TRBJ2-7; 9 bases align to TRBD2. Unmatched junction bases numbered 20, after V lost 5 bases and J lost 9 bases. CDR1 and CDR2 from the germline V gene are SEHNR and FQNEAQ (reference sequence). This CDR3 is 17 amino acids long. The CDR3 nucleotides are TGTGCCAGCAGCCCTCGGACTAGCGAGGGGACTGTCGGCGGGCAGTACTTC. It translates to CASSPRTSEGTVGGQYF.

The sample holds a few counts of this clone. One junction end disagrees with the germline gene, perhaps due to a read error. The rearrangement links TRBV7-7 to TRBJ2-1; 8 bases map to TRBD1. The CDR3 contains 15 residues. Germline values: CDR1 SSHAT, CDR2 FNYEAQ (reference sequence). CDR3 nucleotides: TGTGCTAGCAGCCGCGGACAGGGCTCCTACAATGAGCAGTTCTTC. Translating gives CASSRGQGSYNEQFF.

This clone was observed a few times. The V call is TRBV1, the J call TRBJ1-3; the D segment call TRBD1 is taken from the table without a DNA check. TRBV1 is noted as a pseudogene. This CDR3 contains 18 residues. CDR3 protein: CTSSQDNQGQNTRDTIYF. As DNA, the CDR3 is TGCACCAGCAGCCAAGATAACCAGGGGCAGAATACTAGGGACACCATATATTTT.